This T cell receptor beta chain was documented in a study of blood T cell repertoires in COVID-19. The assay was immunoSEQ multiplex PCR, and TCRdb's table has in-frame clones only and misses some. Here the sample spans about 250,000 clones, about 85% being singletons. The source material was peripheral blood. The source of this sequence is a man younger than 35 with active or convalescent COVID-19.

CDR3 DNA: TGCGCCAGCAGCTCCCACGGGACAGGGGAAAAACTGTTTTTT. Its protein is CASSSHGTGEKLFF. The chain has TRBV5-1 and TRBJ1-4; 9 nucleotides agree with TRBD1. Trimming removed 3 bases from V and 8 bases from J; junction bases left unmatched: 5. Germline V gene lookup returns CDR1 SGHRS and CDR2 YFSETQ. This CDR3 has 14 residues.